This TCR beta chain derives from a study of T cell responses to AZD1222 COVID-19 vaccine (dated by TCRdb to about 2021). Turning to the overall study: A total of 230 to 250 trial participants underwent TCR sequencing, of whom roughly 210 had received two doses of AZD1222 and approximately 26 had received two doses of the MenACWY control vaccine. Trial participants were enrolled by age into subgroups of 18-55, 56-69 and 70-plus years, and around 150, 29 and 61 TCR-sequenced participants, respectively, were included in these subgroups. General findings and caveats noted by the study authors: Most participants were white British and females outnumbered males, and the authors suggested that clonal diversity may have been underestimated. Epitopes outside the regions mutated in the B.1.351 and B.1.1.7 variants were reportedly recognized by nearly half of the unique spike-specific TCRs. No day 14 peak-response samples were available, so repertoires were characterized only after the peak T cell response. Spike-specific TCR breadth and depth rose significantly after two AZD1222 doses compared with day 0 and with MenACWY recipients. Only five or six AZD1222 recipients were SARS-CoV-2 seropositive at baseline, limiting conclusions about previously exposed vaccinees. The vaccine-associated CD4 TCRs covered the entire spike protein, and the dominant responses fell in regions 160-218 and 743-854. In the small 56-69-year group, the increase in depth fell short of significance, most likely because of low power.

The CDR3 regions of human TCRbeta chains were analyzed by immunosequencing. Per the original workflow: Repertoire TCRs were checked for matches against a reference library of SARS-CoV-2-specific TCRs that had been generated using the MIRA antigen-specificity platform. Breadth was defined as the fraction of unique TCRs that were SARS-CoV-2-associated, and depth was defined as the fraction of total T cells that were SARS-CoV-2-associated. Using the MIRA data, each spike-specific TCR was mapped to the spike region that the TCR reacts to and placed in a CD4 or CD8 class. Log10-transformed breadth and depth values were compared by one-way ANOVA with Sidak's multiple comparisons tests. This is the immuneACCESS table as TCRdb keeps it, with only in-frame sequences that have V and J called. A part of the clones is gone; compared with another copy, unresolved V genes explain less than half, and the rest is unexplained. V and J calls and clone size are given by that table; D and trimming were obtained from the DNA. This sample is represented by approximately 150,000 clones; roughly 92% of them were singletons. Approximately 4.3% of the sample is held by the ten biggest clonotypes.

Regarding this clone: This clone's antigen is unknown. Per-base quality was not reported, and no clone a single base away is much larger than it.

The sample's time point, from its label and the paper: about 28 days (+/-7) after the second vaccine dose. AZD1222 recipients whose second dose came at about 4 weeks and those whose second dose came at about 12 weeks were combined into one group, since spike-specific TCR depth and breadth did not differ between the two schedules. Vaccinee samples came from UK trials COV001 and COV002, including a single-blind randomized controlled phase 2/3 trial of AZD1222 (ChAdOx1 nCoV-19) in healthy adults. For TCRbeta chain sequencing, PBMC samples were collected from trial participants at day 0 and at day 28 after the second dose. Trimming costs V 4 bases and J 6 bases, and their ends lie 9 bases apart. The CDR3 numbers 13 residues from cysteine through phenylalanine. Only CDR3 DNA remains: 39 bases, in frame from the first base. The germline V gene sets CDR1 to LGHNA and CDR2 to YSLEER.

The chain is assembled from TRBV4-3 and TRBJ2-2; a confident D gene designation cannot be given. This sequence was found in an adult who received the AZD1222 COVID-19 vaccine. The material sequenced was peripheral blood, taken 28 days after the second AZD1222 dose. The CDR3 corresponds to CASSPWEPGELFF. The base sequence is TGCGCCAGCAGCCCATGGGAACCCGGGGAGCTGTTTTTT.